This TCR beta chain is from a study of blood T cell repertoires in COVID-19. There are 21 residues in the CDR3. J was trimmed by 2 bases and V by 1 base; bases with no gene match: 18. Per germline, CDR1 GTSNPN and CDR2 SVGIG (reference sequence). In the authors' methods: Estimates of nucleated cell counts were drawn from the amplification of reference gene primers. Assay used: immunoSEQ multiplex PCR; TCRdb lists only in-frame clones, some missing. That table is the source of V, J and clone size, and D and trimming were worked out from the DNA. The data hold 450,000 or so clones, with about 91% observed a single time. One Seattle source followed patients from active infection through their disease course.

This chain joins TRBV30 and TRBJ2-3; TRBD2 agrees at 13 bases. The TCR originated in a woman aged 40 to 50 with COVID-19, enrolled during active disease. Sequenced sample: peripheral blood. CDR3 sequence: CAWSGTSGGLVKGAPTDTQYF. The CDR3 nucleotides are TGTGCCTGGAGTGGGACTAGCGGGGGCCTGGTGAAGGGGGCCCCCACAGATACGCAGTATTTT.